Following are 24 T cell receptor beta chains from one sample sequenced in a study of blood T cell repertoires in COVID-19. Clones were read by immunoSEQ multiplex PCR, and TCRdb kept only the in-frame ones, dropping some. The sample has about 320,000 clones, approximately 81% seen once. Sequencing was performed on PBMCs or T cells enriched from blood (not recorded which). The receptors were gathered from a woman aged 25 to 45 who had been exposed to COVID-19.

This chain uses TRBV4-2 with TRBJ1-5; 7 bases map to TRBD1. Trimming cost V 6 bases and J 1 base; bases outside gene matches: 3. The V gene's germline CDR1 is LGHNA and CDR2 YNFKEQ. CDR3 size: 14 residues. CDR3 amino acids: CASSLTGSNQPQHF. DNA for the CDR3: TGTGCCAGCAGTCTGACAGGGAGCAATCAGCCCCAGCATTTT.

The V call is TRBV7-9, the J call TRBJ1-1, with 9 nucleotides matching TRBD1. V shed 5 bases and J 0 bases; nucleotides not matched to a gene: 7. CDR3 length equals 16 residues. CDR1 SEHNR and CDR2 FQNEAQ come from the germline V gene (reference sequence). In nucleotides, the CDR3 is TGTGCCAGCAGCCCTCGACAGGGGGGGATGAACACTGAAGCTTTCTTT. Translating it yields CASSPRQGGMNTEAFF. Using reference TRBV7-9 and TRBJ1-1 for the parts outside the CDR3, the full variable domain is DTGVSQNPRHKITKRGQNVTFRCDPISEHNRLYWYRQTLGQGPEFLTYFQNEAQLEKSRLLSDRFSAERPKGSFSTLEIQRTEQGDSAMYLCASSPRQGGMNTEAFFGQGTRLTVV.

This sequence joins TRBV3-1 (or the pseudogene TRBV3-2) and TRBJ2-1; 9 nucleotides agree with TRBD1. J gave up 8 bases and V 2 bases, and 10 bases lay outside the gene matches. CDR1 and CDR2 from the germline V gene are LGHDT and YNNKEL (reference sequence). This CDR3 is 16 amino acids long. In nucleotides, the CDR3 is TGTGCCAGCAGCCAAAATACCGGGACAGGGAGCGATGAGCAGTTCTTC. Translated, it gives CASSQNTGTGSDEQFF.

The V gene is TRBV27, the J gene TRBJ2-1; 11 bases map to TRBD1. CDR1 is MNHEY and CDR2 is SMNVEV in the germline V gene (reference sequence). V was pared by 2 bases and J by 5 bases, with 5 bases of the junction left unmatched. The length of the CDR3 is 16 residues. CDR3 bases: TGTGCCAGCAGTTTAAATTGGGGACAGGGGGACAATGAGCAGTTCTTC. It encodes CASSLNWGQGDNEQFF.

The CDR3 sequence is CASTKAGRNTGELFF. CDR3 sequence (DNA): TGTGCCAGCACCAAGGCGGGGAGGAACACCGGGGAGCTGTTTTTT. The rearrangement uses TRBV11-2 and TRBJ2-2, with a possible D match to TRBD2 (6 bases). Germline loops: CDR1 SGHAT, CDR2 FQNNGV. CDR3 length: 15 residues. The germline V and J ends were trimmed by 7 bases and 1 base, with 13 bases remaining between them. Variable domain in full (rest from reference TRBV11-2 and TRBJ2-2): EAGVAQSPRYKIIEKRQSVAFWCNPISGHATLYWYQQILGQGPKLLIQFQNNGVVDDSQLPKDRFSAERLKGVDSTLKIQPAKLEDSAVYLCASTKAGRNTGELFFGEGSRLTVL.

The chain is built from TRBV7-9 and TRBJ1-1; tentative D call: TRBD1 (6 bases). Trimming removed 4 bases from V and 3 bases from J, with 21 bases in between. Germline assignment: CDR1 SEHNR and CDR2 FQNEAQ (reference sequence). The CDR3 totals 17 residues. CDR3 DNA: TGTGCCAGCAGCTCTCCCACCGGGGGGGCTGGGGACACTGAAGCTTTCTTT. It codes for CASSSPTGGAGDTEAFF. The whole variable domain, remainder taken from reference TRBV7-9 and TRBJ1-1, is DTGVSQNPRHKITKRGQNVTFRCDPISEHNRLYWYRQTLGQGPEFLTYFQNEAQLEKSRLLSDRFSAERPKGSFSTLEIQRTEQGDSAMYLCASSSPTGGAGDTEAFFGQGTRLTVV.

The sample holds a few counts of this clone. The J gene is TRBJ2-7, the V gene TRBV7-3, with TRBD2 as a possible D gene (6 bases). This CDR3 comprises 15 residues. Trimming left V 0 bases short and J 3 bases short, with 12 bases between. The germline V gene has CDR1 SGHTA and CDR2 FQGTGA. CDR3 sequence: CASSLTYMGGYEQYF. The CDR3 bases are TGTGCCAGCAGCTTAACCTATATGGGGGGCTACGAGCAGTACTTC.

The chain links TRBV12-3 or TRBV12-4 to TRBJ2-7; D remains ambiguous. The CDR3 runs 11 residues. V lost 6 bases, J lost 5 bases, and 8 bases lay in between. This chain's CDR3 is CASSVLHEQYF. The CDR3, as DNA: TGTGCCAGCAGCGTCCTCCACGAGCAGTACTTC.

The V gene is TRBV30, the J gene TRBJ1-4; the D gene is possibly TRBD1 (6 bases). The CDR3 length is 13 residues. The germline V and J ends were trimmed by 5 bases and 7 bases, with 14 bases remaining between them. Germline V gives CDR1 GTSNPN, CDR2 SVGIG (reference sequence). CDR3: CAWGQQGAEKLFF. Here the CDR3 DNA reads TGTGCCTGGGGACAACAGGGAGCTGAAAAACTGTTTTTT.

The V and J genes are TRBV7-2 and TRBJ1-2; 10 bases line up with TRBD1. Germline loops: CDR1 SGHTA, CDR2 FQGNSA. CDR3 size: 16 residues. The V gene end was trimmed by 6 bases and the J gene end by 2 bases; junction bases not matched to a gene: 9. CDR3 DNA: TGTGCCAGCAGTATCCCGGGACAGGGGAGAAACTATGGCTACACCTTC. It codes for CASSIPGQGRNYGYTF.

V usage is TRBV5-1 and J usage is TRBJ1-4; D is unresolved. Germline CDR1 is SGHRS and CDR2 is YFSETQ. This CDR3 region has 18 residues. The ends were cut back, 4 bases at V and 6 bases at J, with 25 bases in the middle. The CDR3 sequence: CASSHSKFDPGSYEKLFF. Here the CDR3 DNA reads TGCGCCAGCAGCCACTCAAAATTTGATCCGGGTTCTTATGAAAAACTGTTTTTT.

This sequence joins TRBV28 and TRBJ2-7, with a tentative D call TRBD1 (6 bases). Germline V CDR1 and CDR2: MDHEN, SYDVKM. V lost 3 bases and J 4 bases, leaving 19 bases between the germline ends. The CDR3 has 16 amino acids. The CDR3 region has the DNA TGTGCCAGCAGTTTTACCAGGGGTCGGGGTGAATACGAGCAGTACTTC. As protein: CASSFTRGRGEYEQYF.

The V call is TRBV4-3, the J call TRBJ2-3, with 9 bases that match TRBD2. The CDR3 is made up of 15 amino acids. V dropped 4 bases and J dropped 1; count of bases not matched to a gene: 3. Germline V gives CDR1 LGHNA, CDR2 YSLEER. CDR3 region: CASSPGGGGTDTQYF. CDR3 coding DNA: TGCGCCAGCAGCCCAGGCGGGGGGGGCACAGATACGCAGTATTTT.

This clone was seen once. The chain couples TRBV25-1 to TRBJ2-7; 9 bases map to TRBD1. Germline trimming cut 5 bases from V and 7 bases from J; bases unmatched to any gene: 12. The germline CDR1 and CDR2 sequences are MGHDK and SYGVNS. This CDR3 region has 15 residues. CDR3 sequence: CASSRRDRDWGEQYF. CDR3 in DNA: TGTGCCAGCAGTAGGCGGGACAGGGACTGGGGGGAGCAGTACTTC.

The chain recombines TRBV6-2 or TRBV6-3 with TRBJ1-5, with D possibly matching TRBD1 (5 bases). The germline V gene encodes CDR1 MNHEY and CDR2 SVGEGT. V dropped 7 bases and J dropped 5 bases, with 15 bases sitting between them. This CDR3 region has 14 residues. In DNA, the CDR3 is TGTGCCAGCACCCCGAGTCAGGGTGATCAGCCCCAGCATTTT. This sequence encodes CASTPSQGDQPQHF.

This clone was counted many times. The chain has TRBV14 and TRBJ2-2; perhaps TRBD1 as D (6 bases). V was pared by 3 bases and J by 4 bases, with 9 bases between. Germline CDR1 reads SGHDN; CDR2 reads FVKESK. This CDR3 contains 14 residues. The CDR3 nucleotides read TGTGCCAGCAGCCAGCCGACAGGCACCGGGGAGCTGTTTTTT. It specifies CASSQPTGTGELFF.

This chain uses TRBV6-5 with TRBJ1-2, with D tentatively TRBD1 (6 bases). V gave up 4 bases and J gave up 5 bases, with 8 bases separating them. Germline assignment: CDR1 MNHEY and CDR2 SVGAGI. The CDR3 spans 12 residues. The CDR3 DNA reads TGTGCCAGCAGTTTACAGGGATATGGCTACACCTTC. Amino acid sequence: CASSLQGYGYTF.

The rearrangement links TRBV9 to TRBJ2-1; D uncertain. The CDR3 runs to 13 residues. Germline loops: CDR1 SGDLS, CDR2 YYNGEE. Between the trimmed V and J ends, which lost 0 bases and 4 bases, there was a span of 5 bases. The CDR3 sequence: CASSVDSYNEQFF. The CDR3 bases are TGTGCCAGCAGCGTAGACTCATACAATGAGCAGTTCTTC.

The rearrangement uses TRBV11-2 and TRBJ2-1; TRBD2 agrees at 11 bases. There are 17 residues in the CDR3. V lost 1 base to trimming and J lost 8 bases; unmatched junction nucleotides: 10. The V gene's germline CDR1 is SGHAT and CDR2 FQNNGV. CDR3 nucleotide sequence: TGTGCCAGCAGCTTAGTAGCGGGGGGGCTTTCGGAGGATGAGCAGTTCTTC. Its protein is CASSLVAGGLSEDEQFF.

The J gene is TRBJ1-3, the V gene TRBV30, with a weak D call TRBD1 (5 bases). This CDR3 is built from 13 residues. Germline lookup yields CDR1 GTSNPN and CDR2 SVGIG (reference sequence). The V and J ends lost 4 bases and 4 bases respectively, with 11 bases between them. DNA for the CDR3: TGTGCCTGGACCGACAGCCAAGGAAACACCATATATTTT. Translated: CAWTDSQGNTIYF.

V gene TRBV9 combines with J gene TRBJ1-1; a possible D gene is TRBD1 (6 bases). The germline V gene encodes CDR1 SGDLS and CDR2 YYNGEE. Between the trimmed V and J ends, which lost 3 bases and 6 bases, there was a span of 12 bases. This CDR3 contains 13 residues. Here the CDR3 reads CASSATGYSEAFF. The CDR3 nucleotides are TGTGCCAGCAGCGCGACAGGTTACTCTGAAGCTTTCTTT.

The chain joins TRBV27 to TRBJ2-5; TRBD2 might be the D (5 bases). V lost 3 bases to trimming and J lost 5 bases, with 7 bases between them. The length of the CDR3 is 12 residues. CDR1 is MNHEY, CDR2 SMNVEV, per germline (reference sequence). The CDR3 sequence: CASSLTGETQYF. The CDR3 DNA reads as TGTGCCAGCAGTTTGACGGGGGAGACCCAGTACTTC.

The rearrangement links TRBV28 to TRBJ2-5; no clear D. The V gene lost 5 bases and the J gene lost 2 bases, with 9 bases spanning the gap. Per the germline V gene, CDR1 is MDHEN and CDR2 is SYDVKM. CDR3 length equals 13 residues. The CDR3 spells CASSPFVQETQYF. The CDR3 coding sequence is TGTGCCAGCAGTCCGTTCGTTCAAGAGACCCAGTACTTC.

The chain has TRBV6-5 and TRBJ2-2, with D uncertain. There are 13 residues in the CDR3. CDR1 and CDR2 from the germline V gene are MNHEY and SVGAGI. The V end lost 6 bases, the J end lost 9 bases, and 14 bases lay between the germline ends. The CDR3 DNA follows: TGTGCCAGCAGCCCACGATGGGCCCGGGAGCTGTTTTTT. It yields the protein CASSPRWARELFF.